This TCR beta chain appears in the sequencing data of a study of blood T cell repertoires in COVID-19. Study-level information: Specimens from acute and convalescent COVID-19 originated in the United States, Italy and Spain.

In its sample, this clone was seen once. The CDR3 has 19 residues. J gave up 0 bases and V 6 bases, and 14 bases lay outside the gene matches. Germline V gives CDR1 LNHDA, CDR2 SQIVND (reference sequence). Participant ages covered about 18 to 89 years across 20 to 25 US areas. Profiled with immunoSEQ multiplex PCR; TCRdb holds only in-frame clones, not every one. The sample includes 190,000 or so clones, less than 85% of them seen just once. The sequencing sample was made of PBMCs or T cells enriched from blood (not recorded which). This chain joins TRBV19 and TRBJ1-4; 9 bases fit TRBD1. This sequence was found in a man aged 40-50 years who had recovered from COVID-19. The CDR3 sequence is CASRTLTRDRDATNEKLFF. CDR3 nucleotides: TGTGCCAGTAGGACGTTGACCCGGGACAGGGATGCAACTAATGAAAAACTGTTTTTT.